This T cell receptor (beta chain) emerged from a study of T-cell memory formation after mild COVID-19. Per germline, CDR1 SGHRS and CDR2 YFSETQ. V was trimmed by 4 bases and J by 7 bases, leaving 14 bases between them. This CDR3 region has 14 residues. From 5'RACE with constant-segment primers came TCR alpha and TCR beta cDNA libraries that carried sample barcodes and UMIs. TCRdb passed the 5' RACE reads through MiXCR, listing each CDR3 protein once. The sample has roughly 250,000 distinct CDR3 sequences, approximately 16% seen once. Sequenced input: PBMCs or a T cell subset sorted from them (not recorded which). The sequence was collected from a man between 18 and 35 years old who had mild COVID-19 (a few samples of this study predate the infection). Cell type and time point are not known. J is TRBJ1-4 and V is TRBV5-1; TRBD1 might be the D (5 bases). For the CDR3, the DNA is TGCGCCAGCAGCCCGCTAGGGGCGAGTGAAAAACTGTTTTTT. It codes for CASSPLGASEKLFF.